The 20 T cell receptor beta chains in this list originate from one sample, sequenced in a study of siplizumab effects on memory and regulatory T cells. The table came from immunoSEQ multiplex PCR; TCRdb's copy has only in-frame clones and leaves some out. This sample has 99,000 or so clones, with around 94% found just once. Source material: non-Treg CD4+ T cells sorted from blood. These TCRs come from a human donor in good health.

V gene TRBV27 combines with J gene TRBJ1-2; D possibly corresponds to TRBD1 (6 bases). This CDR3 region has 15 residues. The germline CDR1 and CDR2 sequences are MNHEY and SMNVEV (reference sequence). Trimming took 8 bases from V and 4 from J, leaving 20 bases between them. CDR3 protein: CASAPPQDSSYGYTF. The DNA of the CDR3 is TGTGCCAGCGCCCCTCCCCAGGACAGCAGCTATGGCTACACCTTC.

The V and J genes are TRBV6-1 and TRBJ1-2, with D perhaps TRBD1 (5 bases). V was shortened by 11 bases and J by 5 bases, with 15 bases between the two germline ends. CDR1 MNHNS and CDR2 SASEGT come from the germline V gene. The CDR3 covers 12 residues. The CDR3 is CAASGGGYGYTF. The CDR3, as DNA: TGTGCCGCGAGCGGGGGGGGTTATGGCTACACCTTC.

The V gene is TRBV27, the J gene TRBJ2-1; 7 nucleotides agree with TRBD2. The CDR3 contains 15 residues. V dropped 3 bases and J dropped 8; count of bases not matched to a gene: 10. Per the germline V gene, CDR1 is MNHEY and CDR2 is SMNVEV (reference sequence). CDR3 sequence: CASSFRTSNFDEQFF. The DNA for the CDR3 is TGTGCCAGCAGTTTTAGGACTAGTAACTTCGATGAGCAGTTCTTC.

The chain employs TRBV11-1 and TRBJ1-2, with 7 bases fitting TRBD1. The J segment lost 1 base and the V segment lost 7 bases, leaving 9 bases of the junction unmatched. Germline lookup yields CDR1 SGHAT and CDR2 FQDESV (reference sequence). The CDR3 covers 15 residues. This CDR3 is CASNIMGQSNYGYTF. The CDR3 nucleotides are TGTGCCAGCAACATAATGGGACAGAGTAACTATGGCTACACCTTC.

The CDR3 reads CAIRTGSTDTQYF. CDR3 nucleotides: TGTGCCATCCGGACGGGAAGTACAGATACGCAGTATTTT. The J gene is TRBJ2-3, the V gene TRBV10-3; weak D call: TRBD2 (5 bases). The CDR3 is 13 amino acids. Per germline, CDR1 ENHRY and CDR2 SYGVKD. V shed 8 bases and J shed 3 bases, with 12 bases lying between them.

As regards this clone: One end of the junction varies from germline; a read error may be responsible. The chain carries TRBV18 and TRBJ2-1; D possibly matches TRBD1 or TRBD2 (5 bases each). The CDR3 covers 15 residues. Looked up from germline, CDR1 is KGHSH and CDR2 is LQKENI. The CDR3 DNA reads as TGTGCCAGCCCACCCAGGGACCAGCCGAACAATGAGCAGTTCTTC. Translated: CASPPRDQPNNEQFF.

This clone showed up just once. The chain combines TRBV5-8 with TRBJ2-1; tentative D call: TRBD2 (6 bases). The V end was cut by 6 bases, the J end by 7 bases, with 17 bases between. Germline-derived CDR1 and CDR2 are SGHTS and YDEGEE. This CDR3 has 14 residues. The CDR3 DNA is TGTGCCAGCATCAGAAATAGCGGAAGAAATGAGCAGTTCTTC. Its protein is CASIRNSGRNEQFF.

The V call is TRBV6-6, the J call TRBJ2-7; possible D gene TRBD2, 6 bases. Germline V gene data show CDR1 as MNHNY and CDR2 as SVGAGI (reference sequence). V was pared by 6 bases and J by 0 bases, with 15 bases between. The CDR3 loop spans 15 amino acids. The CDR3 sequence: CASRPGTSSSYEQYF. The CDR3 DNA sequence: TGTGCCAGCAGGCCCGGGACTTCCAGCTCCTACGAGCAGTACTTC.

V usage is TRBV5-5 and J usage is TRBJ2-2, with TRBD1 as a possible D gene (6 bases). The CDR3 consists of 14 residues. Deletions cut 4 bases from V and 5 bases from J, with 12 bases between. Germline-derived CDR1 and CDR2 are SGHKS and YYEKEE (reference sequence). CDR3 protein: CASSRQVGTGELFF. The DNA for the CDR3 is TGTGCCAGCAGCCGACAGGTGGGGACCGGGGAGCTGTTTTTT.

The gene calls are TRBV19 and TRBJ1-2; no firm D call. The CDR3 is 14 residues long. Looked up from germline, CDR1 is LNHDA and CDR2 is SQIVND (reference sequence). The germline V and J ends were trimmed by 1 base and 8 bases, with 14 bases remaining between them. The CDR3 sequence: CASSIALRSIGYTF. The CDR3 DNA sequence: TGTGCCAGTAGTATAGCCCTCCGCTCTATCGGCTACACCTTC.

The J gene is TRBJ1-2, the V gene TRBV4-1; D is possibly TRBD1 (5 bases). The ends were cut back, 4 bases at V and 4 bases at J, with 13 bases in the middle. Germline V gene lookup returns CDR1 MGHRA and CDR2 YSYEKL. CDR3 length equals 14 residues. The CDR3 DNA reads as TGCGCCAGCAGCCCAGGTTCCAGGGCCTATGGCTACACCTTC. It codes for CASSPGSRAYGYTF.

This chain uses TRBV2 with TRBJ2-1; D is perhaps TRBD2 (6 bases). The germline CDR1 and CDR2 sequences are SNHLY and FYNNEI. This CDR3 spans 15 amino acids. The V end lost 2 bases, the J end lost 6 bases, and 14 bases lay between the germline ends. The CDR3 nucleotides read TGTGCCAGCAGTGAACTAGCGTCGGTTCCCAATGAGCAGTTCTTC. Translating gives CASSELASVPNEQFF.

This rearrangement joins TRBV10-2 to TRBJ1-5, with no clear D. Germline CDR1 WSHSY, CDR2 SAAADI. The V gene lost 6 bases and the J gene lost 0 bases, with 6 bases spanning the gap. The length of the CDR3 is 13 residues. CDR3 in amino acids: CASSGGSNQPQHF. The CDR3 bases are TGCGCCAGCAGCGGAGGTAGCAATCAGCCCCAGCATTTT.

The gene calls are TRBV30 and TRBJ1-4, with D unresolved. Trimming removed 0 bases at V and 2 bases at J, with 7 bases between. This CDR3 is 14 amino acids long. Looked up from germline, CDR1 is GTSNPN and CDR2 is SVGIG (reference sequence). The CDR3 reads CAWSVGTTNEKLFF. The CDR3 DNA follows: TGTGCCTGGAGTGTGGGAACCACTAATGAAAAACTGTTTTTT.

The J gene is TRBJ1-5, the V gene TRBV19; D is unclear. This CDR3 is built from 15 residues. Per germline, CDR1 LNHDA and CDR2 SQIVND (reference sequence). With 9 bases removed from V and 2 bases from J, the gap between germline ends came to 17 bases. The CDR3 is CASHTEGAGNQPQHF. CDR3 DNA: TGTGCCAGCCACACGGAGGGCGCAGGCAATCAGCCCCAGCATTTT.

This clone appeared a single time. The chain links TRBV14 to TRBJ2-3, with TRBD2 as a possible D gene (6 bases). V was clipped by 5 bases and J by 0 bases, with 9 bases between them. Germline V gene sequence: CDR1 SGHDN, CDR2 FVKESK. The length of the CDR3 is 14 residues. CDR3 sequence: CASSVAGSTDTQYF. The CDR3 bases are TGTGCCAGCAGCGTCGCGGGAAGCACAGATACGCAGTATTTT.

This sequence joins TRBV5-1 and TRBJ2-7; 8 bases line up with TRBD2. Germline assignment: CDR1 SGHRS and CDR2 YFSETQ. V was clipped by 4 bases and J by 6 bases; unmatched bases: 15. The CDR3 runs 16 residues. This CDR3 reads CASSLDWTSPGSEQYF. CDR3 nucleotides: TGCGCCAGCAGCCTCGACTGGACTAGCCCTGGGTCCGAGCAGTACTTC.

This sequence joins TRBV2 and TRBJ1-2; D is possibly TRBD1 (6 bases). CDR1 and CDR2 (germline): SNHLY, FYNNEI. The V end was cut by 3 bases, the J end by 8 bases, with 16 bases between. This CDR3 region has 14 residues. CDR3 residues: CASSEVRGLYGYTF. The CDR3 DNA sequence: TGTGCCAGCAGTGAGGTCAGGGGATTATACGGCTACACCTTC.

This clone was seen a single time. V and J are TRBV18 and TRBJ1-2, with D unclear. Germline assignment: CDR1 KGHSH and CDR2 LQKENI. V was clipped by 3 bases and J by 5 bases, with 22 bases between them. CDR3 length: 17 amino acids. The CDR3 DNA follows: TGTGCCAGCTCACCGGCGGGCCAGACCGCAGTCCGTTATGGCTACACCTTC. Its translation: CASSPAGQTAVRYGYTF. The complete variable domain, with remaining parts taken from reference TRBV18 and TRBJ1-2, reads NAGVMQNPRHLVRRRGQEARLRCSPMKGHSHVYWYRQLPEEGLKFMVYLQKENIIDESGMPKERFSAEFPKEGPSILRIQQVVRGDSAAYFCASSPAGQTAVRYGYTFGSGTRLTVV.

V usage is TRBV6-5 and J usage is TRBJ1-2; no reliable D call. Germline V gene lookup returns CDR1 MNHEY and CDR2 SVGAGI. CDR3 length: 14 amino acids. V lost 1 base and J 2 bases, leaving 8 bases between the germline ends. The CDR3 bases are TGTGCCAGCAGTTACTTCGGAGAAAACTATGGCTACACCTTC. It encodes CASSYFGENYGYTF.